Following are 7 T cell receptor beta chains from one sample sequenced in a study of T cell responses to AZD1222 COVID-19 vaccine. Sequencing was performed with immunoSEQ multiplex PCR; in TCRdb, only in-frame clones are kept and a portion is missing. The table shows some 130,000 clones, with over 85% occurring only once. This specimen was peripheral blood, taken on day 0 of AZD1222 vaccination. These receptors all stem from an adult in good health.

V gene TRBV18 combines with J gene TRBJ1-1; D might be TRBD1 (5 bases). Per the germline V gene, CDR1 is KGHSH and CDR2 is LQKENI. Trimming removed 2 bases from V and 6 bases from J, with 16 bases in between. The CDR3 extends over 15 amino acids. The CDR3 reads CASSPKTGASAEAFF. CDR3 nucleotides: TGTGCCAGCTCACCAAAAACCGGGGCATCCGCTGAAGCTTTCTTT.

With regard to this clone: Compared with germline, one end of the junction differs, possibly owing to a read error. J is TRBJ2-3 and V is TRBV5-1, with D possibly being TRBD1 or TRBD2 (5 bases each). Germline CDR1 SGHRS, CDR2 YFSETQ. The CDR3 runs to 16 residues. In nucleotides, the CDR3 is TGCACCAGCAGCTTGGCCCGTCAGGGAGCGAGGGATACGCAGTATTTT. This sequence encodes CTSSLARQGARDTQYF.

The chain carries TRBV7-9 and TRBJ2-3; D is unclear. The length of the CDR3 is 14 residues. Per germline, CDR1 SEHNR and CDR2 FQNEAQ (reference sequence). With 1 base removed from V and 0 bases from J, the gap between germline ends came to 5 bases. The CDR3 DNA follows: TGTGCCAGCAGCTTAGATTCCAGCACAGATACGCAGTATTTT. Its translation: CASSLDSSTDTQYF.

V gene TRBV5-6 combines with J gene TRBJ2-1; 7 nucleotides agree with TRBD1. Germline V lookup: CDR1 SGHDT, CDR2 YYEEEE. The CDR3 covers 15 residues. V shed 7 bases, J shed 2 bases, and the junction held 9 bases outside the gene matches. The CDR3 DNA sequence: TGTGCCAGCTCCGGGACAGAGGGTCCCTACAATGAGCAGTTCTTC. Protein sequence: CASSGTEGPYNEQFF.

This chain uses TRBV3-1 (or the pseudogene TRBV3-2) with TRBJ1-3; 8 bases align to TRBD1. The V segment lost 4 bases and the J segment 4 bases; nucleotides outside the gene matches: 3. Per germline, CDR1 LGHDT and CDR2 YNNKEL (reference sequence). This CDR3 is 14 amino acids long. The CDR3 protein is CASSRQGRGNTIYF. DNA of the CDR3: TGTGCCAGCAGCCGACAGGGGCGAGGAAACACCATATATTTT.

The chain uses TRBV27 and TRBJ1-1, with D unclear. V dropped 4 bases and J dropped 2 bases, with 11 bases sitting between them. The CDR3 extends over 14 amino acids. CDR1 is MNHEY, CDR2 SMNVEV, per germline (reference sequence). This CDR3 is CASSYGRGNTEAFF. Written as DNA, the CDR3 is TGTGCCAGCAGTTATGGACGCGGAAACACTGAAGCTTTCTTT.

This chain connects TRBV27 to TRBJ1-2; D might be TRBD1 (5 bases). V gave up 9 bases and J gave up 0 bases, with 14 bases separating them. The germline V gene encodes CDR1 MNHEY and CDR2 SMNVEV (reference sequence). The CDR3 runs to 14 residues. The chain's CDR3 is CARKDGGTNYGYTF. DNA of the CDR3: TGTGCCAGGAAGGATGGGGGAACTAACTATGGCTACACCTTC.